The 7 T cell receptor beta chains reported below all come from one sample, sequenced in a study of blood T cell repertoires in COVID-19. Here immunoSEQ multiplex PCR was the method, and the copy in TCRdb shows in-frame clones only, minus some. The profile shows about 150,000 clones, 75% to 85% of them singletons. Sequenced: peripheral blood. Source of these receptors: a man aged 55 to 70 with acute or convalescent COVID-19.

The V call is TRBV11-1, the J call TRBJ1-1; maybe TRBD1 (5 bases). Trimming took off 2 bases at V and 6 bases at J, with 10 bases between the two ends. The germline CDR1 and CDR2 sequences are SGHAT and FQDESV (reference sequence). This CDR3 comprises 13 residues. The CDR3 spells CASSLPGGAEAFF. The CDR3 DNA follows: TGTGCCAGCAGCTTACCGGGAGGGGCTGAAGCTTTCTTT.

A word on this clone: This sample also contains other DNA sequences that code for the same CDR3. The chain employs TRBV5-1 and TRBJ1-1; the D gene is possibly TRBD1 (6 bases). The length of the CDR3 is 14 residues. Trimming took off 4 bases at V and 1 base at J, with 11 bases between the two ends. CDR1 is SGHRS, CDR2 YFSETQ, per germline. CDR3 protein: CASSPTGKNTEAFF. The CDR3 nucleotides read TGCGCCAGCAGCCCGACAGGTAAGAACACTGAAGCTTTCTTT.

The rearrangement links TRBV5-6 to TRBJ2-1; weak D call: TRBD2 (6 bases). The length of the CDR3 is 16 residues. CDR1 SGHDT and CDR2 YYEEEE come from the germline V gene. Trimming left V 0 bases short and J 2 bases short, with 12 bases between. CDR3: CASSLASGRTYNEQFF. For the CDR3, the DNA is TGTGCCAGCAGCTTGGCCTCAGGGAGGACCTACAATGAGCAGTTCTTC. The full variable domain, rest sourced from reference TRBV5-6 and TRBJ2-1, is DAGVTQSPTHLIKTRGQQVTLRCSPKSGHDTVSWYQQALGQGPQFIFQYYEEEERQRGNFPDRFSGHQFPNYSSELNVNALLLGDSALYLCASSLASGRTYNEQFFGPGTRLTVL.

The V call is TRBV7-6, the J call TRBJ1-3, with D possibly TRBD1 on 5 matching bases. The CDR3 totals 17 residues. Trimming removed 1 base from V and 0 bases from J, with 13 bases in between. Germline values: CDR1 SGHVS, CDR2 FNYEAQ. The CDR3 nucleotides read TGTGCCAGCAGCTTAGGAAGCAGACAGAGCTCTGGAAACACCATATATTTT. This codes for CASSLGSRQSSGNTIYF. The full variable domain, completed using reference TRBV7-6 and TRBJ1-3, is GAGVSQSPRYKVTKRGQDVALRCDPISGHVSLYWYRQALGQGPEFLTYFNYEAQQDKSGLPNDRFSAERPEGSISTLTIQRTEQRDSAMYRCASSLGSRQSSGNTIYFGEGSWLTVV.

The rearrangement joins TRBV6-5 to TRBJ2-2; 8 nucleotides line up with TRBD2. Losses at the gene ends were 6 bases for V and 1 base for J; bases not matched to a gene: 4. The germline V gene encodes CDR1 MNHEY and CDR2 SVGAGI. This CDR3 spans 15 amino acids. CDR3 region: CASRTGLGNTGELFF. DNA of the CDR3: TGTGCCAGCAGGACGGGACTAGGGAACACCGGGGAGCTGTTTTTT.

The chain has TRBV19 and TRBJ1-1; unclear D gene. This CDR3 is built from 14 residues. Trimming took off 4 bases at V and 0 bases at J, with 9 bases between the two ends. Germline loops: CDR1 LNHDA, CDR2 SQIVND (reference sequence). CDR3 loop: CASSTPPVNTEAFF. Here the CDR3 DNA reads TGTGCCAGTAGTACCCCCCCCGTGAACACTGAAGCTTTCTTT.

The chain employs TRBV18 and TRBJ1-1; D is unclear. This CDR3 contains 14 residues. CDR1 is KGHSH and CDR2 is LQKENI in the germline V gene. V lost 7 bases and J lost 1, with 13 bases in between. Written as DNA, the CDR3 is TGTGCCAGCTTATCGGGTCGGCAGAACACTGAAGCTTTCTTT. Its protein is CASLSGRQNTEAFF.